The source of this T cell receptor (beta chain) is a study of OX40 agonist ivuxolimab in advanced cancers. Background on the study: The mean age was around 56 years, ranging from 23 to 79, with 65% to 85% of participants male. Of the participants, roughly 40% had some prior anti-PD-1, anti-PD-L1 or anti-CTLA-4 therapy, which was allowed.

Measured with immunoSEQ multiplex PCR; TCRdb has only the in-frame clones, and not every one. This table holds around 19,000 clones, more than 75% found once. Germline V gene lookup returns CDR1 SQVTM and CDR2 ANQGSEA. V was cut by 6 bases and J by 5 bases, with 13 bases left in between. CDR3 length equals 13 residues. The rearrangement joins TRBV29-1 to TRBJ2-2; possibly TRBD1 or TRBD2 for D (6 bases each). The sequenced sample was CD4+ or CD8+ T cells sorted from blood, obtained in a trial of the OX40 agonist ivuxolimab. This clonotype originated in an adult with an advanced solid tumor such as melanoma, head and neck, liver or kidney cancer. The CDR3 DNA is TGCAGCGTGTCAGAAGGGGGGACCGGGGAGCTGTTTTTT. As protein: CSVSEGGTGELFF.